This note documents a single T cell receptor beta chain sequence. The CDR3 is 15 amino acids. V lost 0 bases, J lost 7 bases, and 16 bases lay in between. The V gene's germline CDR1 is SGHRS and CDR2 YFSETQ. Study processing details: Estimation of nucleated cell counts relied on the amplification of reference gene primers. The table came from immunoSEQ multiplex PCR; TCRdb's copy has only in-frame clones and leaves some out. V and J calls and clone size are those listed in that table; D and trimming were worked out from the DNA. The data show 130,000 to 150,000 clones, with approximately 80% seen just once and 10% to 13% held by the top ten. The data derive from a study of blood T cell repertoires in COVID-19. Study background: Donors in the United States, Italy and Spain gave samples during acute or convalescent COVID-19. In each case, the material was cDNA or gDNA derived from T cells, B-cell-depleted T cells, or PBMCs.

Sequenced material: peripheral blood. The clonotype originates from a man between 60 and 70 years old with active or convalescent COVID-19. V gene TRBV5-1 combines with J gene TRBJ1-2; D is possibly TRBD1 (6 bases). DNA for the CDR3: TGCGCCAGCAGCTTGGGGCACAGGGACATCTCTGGCTACACCTTC. Its translation is CASSLGHRDISGYTF.